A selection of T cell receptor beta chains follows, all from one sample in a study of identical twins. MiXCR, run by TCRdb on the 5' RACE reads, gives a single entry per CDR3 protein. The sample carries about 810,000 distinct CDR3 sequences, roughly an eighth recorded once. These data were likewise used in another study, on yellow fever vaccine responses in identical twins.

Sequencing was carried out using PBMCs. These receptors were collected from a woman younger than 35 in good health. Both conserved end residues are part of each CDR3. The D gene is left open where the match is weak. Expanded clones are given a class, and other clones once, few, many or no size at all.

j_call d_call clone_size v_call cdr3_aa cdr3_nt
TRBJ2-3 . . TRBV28 CASSKTGLQDTQYF TGTGCCAGCAGCAAAACAGGACTACAAGATACGCAGTATTTT
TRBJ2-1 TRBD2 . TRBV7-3 CASSLTPAGGPDNEQFF TGTGCCAGCAGCTTAACGCCGGCGGGAGGGCCCGACAATGAGCAGTTCTTC
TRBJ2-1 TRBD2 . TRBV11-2 CASSLGLAGGPLSYNEQFF TGTGCCAGCAGCTTAGGTCTAGCGGGAGGCCCTCTTTCCTACAATGAGCAGTTCTTC
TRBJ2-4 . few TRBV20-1 CSASPTSAKNIQYF TGCAGTGCTAGTCCGACTAGTGCCAAAAACATTCAGTACTTC
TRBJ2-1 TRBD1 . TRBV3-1 CATSSTSGQYNEQFF TGTGCCACCTCATCCACTTCGGGACAGTACAATGAGCAGTTCTTC
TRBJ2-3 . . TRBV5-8 CASTVADTQYF TGTGCCAGCACGGTCGCAGATACGCAGTATTTT
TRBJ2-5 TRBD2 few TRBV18 CASSPEASGRQETQYF TGTGCCAGCTCACCGGAGGCTAGCGGGAGGCAAGAGACCCAGTACTTC
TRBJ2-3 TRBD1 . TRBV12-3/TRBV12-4 CASTLGDRGPDTQYF TGTGCCAGCACTTTAGGGGACAGGGGGCCCGATACGCAGTATTTT
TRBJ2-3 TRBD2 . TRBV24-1 CATSALDGGASDTQYF TGTGCCACCAGTGCATTAGACGGGGGGGCCTCGGATACGCAGTATTTT
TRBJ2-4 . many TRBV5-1 CASSGVYKNIQYF TGCGCCAGCAGCGGGGTCTACAAAAACATTCAGTACTTC
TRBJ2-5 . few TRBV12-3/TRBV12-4 CASSFLDLIPQETQYF TGTGCCAGCAGTTTCCTAGATCTCATTCCGCAAGAGACCCAGTACTTC
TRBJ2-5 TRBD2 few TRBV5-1 CASSYAGLASQETQYF TGCGCCAGCAGCTACGCGGGACTAGCGTCGCAAGAGACCCAGTACTTC
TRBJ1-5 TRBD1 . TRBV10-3 CAISVNRGEPQHF TGTGCCATCAGTGTTAACAGGGGAGAGCCCCAGCATTTT
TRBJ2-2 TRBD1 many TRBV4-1 CASSQEQGRAGELFF TGCGCCAGCAGCCAAGAACAGGGGCGGGCCGGGGAGCTGTTTTTT
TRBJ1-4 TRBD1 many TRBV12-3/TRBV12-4 CASSFGTGVSEKLFF TGTGCCAGCAGTTTCGGGACAGGGGTTTCGGAAAAACTGTTTTTT
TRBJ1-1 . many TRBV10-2 CASGIKSEAFF TGCGCCAGCGGAATAAAAAGTGAAGCTTTCTTT
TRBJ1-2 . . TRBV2 CASSDLGGYTF TGTGCCAGCAGTGATTTGGGTGGCTACACCTTC